One and the same sample provided the 15 T cell receptor beta chains below, sequenced in a study of T cells expressing NK-cell markers. One entry per CDR3 protein, without DNA, is what TCRdb gives after re-calling the 5' RACE reads. The sample includes 120,000 to 150,000 distinct CDR3 sequences. The specimen was blood T cells: a sorted CD56 or NKG2C T cell subset, CD4+ or CD8+ T cells, or bulk PBMC T cells (not recorded which). The receptor set was obtained from a man in his late teens or twenties in good health.

The genes are TRBV9 and TRBJ1-2; TCRdb gives TRBD1 as the D gene, but with no DNA this cannot be confirmed. The germline CDR1 and CDR2 sequences are SGDLS and YYNGEE. The CDR3 is 16 amino acids. CDR3 protein: CASSLRQGAFPHGYTF.

The chain recombines TRBV7-9 with TRBJ2-3; TCRdb's assignment of TRBD2 cannot be checked, as there is no DNA. Germline V gives CDR1 SEHNR, CDR2 FQNEAQ (reference sequence). The CDR3 has 12 amino acids. The CDR3 here is CASSLIAGMEYF.

V usage is TRBV11-2 and J usage is TRBJ2-1; the TRBD2 assignment by TCRdb is unverifiable without DNA. Germline V CDR1 and CDR2: SGHAT, FQNNGV. The CDR3 has 15 residues. CDR3 loop: CASSPRTSGSNEQFF. The full variable domain, rest sourced from reference TRBV11-2 and TRBJ2-1, is EAGVAQSPRYKIIEKRQSVAFWCNPISGHATLYWYQQILGQGPKLLIQFQNNGVVDDSQLPKDRFSAERLKGVDSTLKIQPAKLEDSAVYLCASSPRTSGSNEQFFGPGTRLTVL.

Here the CDR3 reads CSVGAGHNYNEQFF. This rearrangement joins TRBV29-1 to TRBJ2-1; TCRdb proposes TRBD1, but this gene call is untestable without DNA. Germline lookup yields CDR1 SQVTM and CDR2 ANQGSEA. The CDR3 is 14 residues long.

This chain uses TRBV5-1 with TRBJ2-1; TCRdb selects TRBD1, and the lack of DNA leaves this call unchecked. The germline V gene has CDR1 SGHRS and CDR2 YFSETQ. This CDR3 spans 19 amino acids. The chain's CDR3 is CASSLAQWGQGSSYNEQFF. Full variable domain (rest looked up from reference TRBV5-1 and TRBJ2-1): KAGVTQTPRYLIKTRGQQVTLSCSPISGHRSVSWYQQTPGQGLQFLFEYFSETQRNKGNFPGRFSGRQFSNSRSEMNVSTLELGDSALYLCASSLAQWGQGSSYNEQFFGPGTRLTVL.

The chain uses TRBV4-1 and TRBJ1-5. The CDR3 is 14 residues long. Germline V gives CDR1 MGHRA, CDR2 YSYEKL. The CDR3 here is CASSQEELGQPQHF.

This rearrangement joins TRBV7-9 to TRBJ2-5; no DNA is available, so the TRBD1 call from TCRdb remains unchecked. CDR3 size: 16 residues. Germline CDR1 and CDR2: SEHNR and FQNEAQ (reference sequence). Here the CDR3 reads CASSSRSPGSQETQYF.

The chain couples TRBV2 to TRBJ2-2. Germline CDR1 is SNHLY and CDR2 is FYNNEI. The CDR3 totals 12 residues. CDR3 amino acids: CASRDPDGELFF.

The chain links TRBV3-1 to TRBJ1-2; as DNA is missing, the TRBD1 call by TCRdb cannot be tested. Germline CDR1 is LGHDT and CDR2 is YNNKEL (reference sequence). The CDR3 sequence is 14 residues long. CDR3 amino acids: CASSRQDRGYGYTF.

This sequence joins TRBV5-4 and TRBJ2-7; the D call from TCRdb, TRBD2, cannot be confirmed without DNA. The CDR3 runs 15 residues. CDR1 is SGHNT, CDR2 YYREEE, per germline (reference sequence). CDR3 protein: CASSSSGTSGYEQYF.

The chain recombines TRBV2 with TRBJ2-1; TCRdb gives TRBD2 as the D gene, but with no DNA this cannot be confirmed. The CDR3 length is 19 residues. Germline V gene sequence: CDR1 SNHLY, CDR2 FYNNEI. The CDR3 reads CASSDGTLALAGSYNEQFF.

CDR3 sequence: CASSYSSLAVSYNEQFF. The chain links TRBV6-5 to TRBJ2-1. The CDR3 spans 17 residues. Germline V lookup: CDR1 MNHEY, CDR2 SVGAGI.

This sequence joins TRBV4-1 and TRBJ1-1; TCRdb's D call of TRBD1 is untestable without DNA. Germline V gene data show CDR1 as MGHRA and CDR2 as YSYEKL. CDR3 length equals 15 residues. The CDR3 is CASSQEGRLAVEAFF.

The rearrangement joins TRBV11-1 to TRBJ2-6; TCRdb indicates TRBD1, and absent DNA this call remains unverified. Germline V CDR1 and CDR2: SGHAT, FQDESV (reference sequence). This CDR3 region has 18 residues. The CDR3 reads CASSLAGTGGSGANVLTF.

V is TRBV6-5 and J is TRBJ2-5. The CDR3 has 14 amino acids. Germline-derived CDR1 and CDR2 are MNHEY and SVGAGI. CDR3 sequence reads: CASSYPELQETQYF.